The following is a T cell receptor beta chain sequence with its context. This specimen belongs to a study of cytomegalovirus exposure and HLA in healthy donors. Study summary: A subsequent analysis stated that the 120 or so validation repertoires were run on the same platform as the approximately 700 first-cohort repertoires.

Clones were read by immunoSEQ multiplex PCR, and TCRdb kept only the in-frame ones, dropping some. The table lists a few hundred thousand clones, more than 75% of them singletons. The CDR3 is 16 residues long. Germline V gives CDR1 MNHNS, CDR2 SASEGT. V was clipped by 4 bases and J by 0 bases, with 13 bases between them. Sample: PBMCs. This sequence joins TRBV6-1 and TRBJ2-4; no reliable D call. This TCR was recovered from a man younger than 30 in good health and CMV-seropositive. The CDR3 region is CASSVAGSLAKNIQYF. The CDR3, as DNA: TGTGCCAGCAGTGTTGCCGGGTCTTTAGCCAAAAACATTCAGTACTTC.